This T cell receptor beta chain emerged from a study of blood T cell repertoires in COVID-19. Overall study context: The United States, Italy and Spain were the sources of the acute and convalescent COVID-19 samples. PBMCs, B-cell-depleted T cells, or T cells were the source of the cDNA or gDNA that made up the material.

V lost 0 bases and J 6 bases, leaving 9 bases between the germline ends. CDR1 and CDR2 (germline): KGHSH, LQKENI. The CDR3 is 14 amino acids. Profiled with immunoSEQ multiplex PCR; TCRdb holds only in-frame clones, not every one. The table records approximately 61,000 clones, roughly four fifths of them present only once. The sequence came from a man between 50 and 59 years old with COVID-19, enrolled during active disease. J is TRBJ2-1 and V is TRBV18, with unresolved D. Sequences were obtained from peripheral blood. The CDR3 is CASSPPARVNEQFF. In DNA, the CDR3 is TGTGCCAGCTCACCACCCGCCCGCGTCAATGAGCAGTTCTTC. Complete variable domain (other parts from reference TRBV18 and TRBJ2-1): NAGVMQNPRHLVRRRGQEARLRCSPMKGHSHVYWYRQLPEEGLKFMVYLQKENIIDESGMPKERFSAEFPKEGPSILRIQQVVRGDSAAYFCASSPPARVNEQFFGPGTRLTVL.